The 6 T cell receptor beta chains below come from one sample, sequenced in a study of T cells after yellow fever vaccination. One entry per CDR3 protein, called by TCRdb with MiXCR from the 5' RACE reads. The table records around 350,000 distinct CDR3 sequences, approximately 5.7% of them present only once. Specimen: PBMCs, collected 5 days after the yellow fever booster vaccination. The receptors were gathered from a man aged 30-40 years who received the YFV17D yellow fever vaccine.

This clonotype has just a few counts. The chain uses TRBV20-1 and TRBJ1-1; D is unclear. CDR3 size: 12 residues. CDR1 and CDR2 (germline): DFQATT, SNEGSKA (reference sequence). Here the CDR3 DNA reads TGCAGGTCACAGTTGTCGAGGACTGAAGCTTTCTTT. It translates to CRSQLSRTEAFF.

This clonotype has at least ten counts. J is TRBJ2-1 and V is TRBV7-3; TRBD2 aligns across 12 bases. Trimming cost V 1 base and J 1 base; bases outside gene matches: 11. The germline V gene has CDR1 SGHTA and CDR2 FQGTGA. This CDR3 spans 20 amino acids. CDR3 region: CASSLIPPSGRDPSYNEQFF. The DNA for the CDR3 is TGTGCCAGCAGCTTAATCCCGCCTAGCGGGAGGGACCCGTCCTACAATGAGCAGTTCTTC.

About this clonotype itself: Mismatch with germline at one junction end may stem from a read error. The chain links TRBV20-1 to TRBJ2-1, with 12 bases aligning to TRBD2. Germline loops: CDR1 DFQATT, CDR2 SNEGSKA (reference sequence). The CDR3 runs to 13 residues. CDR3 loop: CCASRGLAGEQFF. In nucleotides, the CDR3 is TGCTGTGCTAGCCGCGGACTAGCGGGAGAGCAGTTCTTC.

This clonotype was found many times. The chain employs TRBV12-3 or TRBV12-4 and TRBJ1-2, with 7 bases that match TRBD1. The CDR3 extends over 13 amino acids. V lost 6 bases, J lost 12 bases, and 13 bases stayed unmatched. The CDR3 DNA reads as TGTGCCAGCAGCATCGGACAGGAGGTGAACAACACCTTC. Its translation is CASSIGQEVNNTF.

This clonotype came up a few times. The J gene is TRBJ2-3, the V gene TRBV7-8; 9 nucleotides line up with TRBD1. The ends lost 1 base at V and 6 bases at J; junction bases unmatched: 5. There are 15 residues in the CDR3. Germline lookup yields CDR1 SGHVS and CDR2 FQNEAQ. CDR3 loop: CASSLGGQGIDTQYF. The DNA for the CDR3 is TGTGCCAGCAGCTTAGGGGGACAGGGTATTGATACGCAGTATTTT.

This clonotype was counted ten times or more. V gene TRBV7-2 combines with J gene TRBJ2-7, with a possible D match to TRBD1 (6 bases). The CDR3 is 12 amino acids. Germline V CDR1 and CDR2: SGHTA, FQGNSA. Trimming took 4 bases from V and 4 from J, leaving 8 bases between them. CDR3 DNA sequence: TGTGCCAGCAGCTCGACAGGTTACGAGCAGTACTTC. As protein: CASSSTGYEQYF.